The 7 T cell receptor beta chains reported below all come from one sample, sequenced in a study of cytomegalovirus exposure and HLA in healthy donors. PCR was performed using 60 Vbeta and 13 Jbeta primers. Clones were sequenced by immunoSEQ multiplex PCR, and TCRdb holds only the in-frame ones, with some missing. The table lists about 150,000 clones, about 10% of them singletons, with roughly 1.9% in the top ten. The sample taken for sequencing was PBMCs. The receptor set was obtained from a man aged 50-60 years in good health and CMV-seronegative.

This CDR3 reads CASGPGTGGTEAFF. CDR3 DNA: TGTGCTAGTGGTCCAGGGACAGGCGGGACTGAAGCTTTCTTT. The V gene is TRBV12-5, the J gene TRBJ1-1; 8 bases are shared with TRBD1. V lost 5 bases to trimming and J lost 5 bases; unmatched junction nucleotides: 7. Germline V gene lookup returns CDR1 LGHNT and CDR2 FRNRAP. The CDR3 is 14 residues long.

This sequence joins TRBV9 and TRBJ1-3; the match to TRBD1 covers 12 bases. Trimming took 1 base from V and 0 from J; bases not matched to a gene: 8. Germline CDR1 is SGDLS and CDR2 is YYNGEE. This CDR3 spans 19 amino acids. The CDR3 coding sequence is TGTGCCAGCAGCGTATCGGGACAGGGGGCGGGTAGCTCTGGAAACACCATATATTTT. Its protein is CASSVSGQGAGSSGNTIYF.

This clone was observed at least ten times. The V gene is TRBV11-2, the J gene TRBJ2-1; D uncertain. Germline-derived CDR1 and CDR2 are SGHAT and FQNNGV. V was cut by 5 bases and J by 5 bases, with 13 bases left in between. The CDR3 length is 14 residues. Written as DNA, the CDR3 is TGTGCCAGCAGCCCCCGGCGGTCTAACAATGAGCAGTTCTTC. Translated, it gives CASSPRRSNNEQFF.

The chain couples TRBV11-1 to TRBJ1-5; a weak D match, TRBD1 (6 bases). The CDR3 loop spans 18 amino acids. V was pared by 5 bases and J by 3 bases, with 23 bases between. Germline V CDR1 and CDR2: SGHAT, FQDESV (reference sequence). The DNA for the CDR3 is TGTGCCAGCAGCGGACACCGGGACATTTGGGGCGCCAATCAGCCCCAGCATTTT. Amino acids: CASSGHRDIWGANQPQHF.

This clone was seen only a few times. This chain links TRBV27 with TRBJ2-1, with 7 bases aligning to TRBD2. The CDR3 consists of 16 residues. Germline V gene data show CDR1 as MNHEY and CDR2 as SMNVEV (reference sequence). With V trimmed by 2 bases and J by 5 bases, 9 bases remained unmatched. Here the CDR3 reads CASSLRSYAGDNEQFF. CDR3 in DNA: TGTGCCAGCAGTTTACGTTCCTACGCGGGGGACAATGAGCAGTTCTTC.

This clone was observed a few times. J is TRBJ2-1 and V is TRBV14; 8 nucleotides line up with TRBD2. CDR1 and CDR2 from the germline V gene are SGHDN and FVKESK. The CDR3 runs 16 residues. With 5 bases clipped from V and 3 bases from J, the junction kept 9 bases outside the gene matches. CDR3 nucleotides: TGTGCCAGCAGCGTGGAACGGGGGGGAAACTACAATGAGCAGTTCTTC. Translation: CASSVERGGNYNEQFF.

The chain has TRBV27 and TRBJ2-7; possible D gene TRBD2, 6 bases. Trimming stripped 2 bases from V and 3 bases from J, with 14 bases between. Germline lookup yields CDR1 MNHEY and CDR2 SMNVEV (reference sequence). The CDR3 is made up of 15 amino acids. CDR3 sequence (DNA): TGTGCCAGCAGTTTACGTGTGGGGCGGGGCTACGAGCAGTACTTC. Translation: CASSLRVGRGYEQYF.